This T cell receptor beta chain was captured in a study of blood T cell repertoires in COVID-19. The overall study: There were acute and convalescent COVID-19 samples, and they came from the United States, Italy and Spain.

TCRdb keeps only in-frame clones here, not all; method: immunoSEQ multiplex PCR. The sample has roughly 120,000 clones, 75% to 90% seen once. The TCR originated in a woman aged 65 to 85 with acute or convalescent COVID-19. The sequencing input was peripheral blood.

This CDR3 reads CASSLRGGTIQETQYF. Written as DNA, the CDR3 is TGTGCCAGCAGCTTGCGGGGGGGTACTATTCAAGAGACCCAGTACTTC. This rearrangement joins TRBV11-1 to TRBJ2-5; TRBD2 matches 9 bases. CDR1 SGHAT and CDR2 FQDESV come from the germline V gene (reference sequence). V lost 3 bases to trimming and J lost 2 bases; unmatched junction nucleotides: 7. The CDR3 loop spans 16 amino acids.